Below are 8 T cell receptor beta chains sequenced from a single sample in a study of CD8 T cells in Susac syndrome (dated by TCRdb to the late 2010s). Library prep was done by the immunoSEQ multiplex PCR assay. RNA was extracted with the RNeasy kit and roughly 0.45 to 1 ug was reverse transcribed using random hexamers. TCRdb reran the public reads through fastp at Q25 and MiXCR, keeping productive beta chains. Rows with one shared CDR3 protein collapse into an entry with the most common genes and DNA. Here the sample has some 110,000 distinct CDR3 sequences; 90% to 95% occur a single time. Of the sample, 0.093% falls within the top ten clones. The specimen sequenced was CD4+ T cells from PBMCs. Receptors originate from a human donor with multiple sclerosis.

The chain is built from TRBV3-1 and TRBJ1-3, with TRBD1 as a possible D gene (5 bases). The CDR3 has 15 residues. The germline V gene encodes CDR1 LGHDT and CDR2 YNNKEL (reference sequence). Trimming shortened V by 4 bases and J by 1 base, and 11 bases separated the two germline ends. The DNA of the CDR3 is TGTGCCAGCAGCCGACCACAGGTTTCTGGAAACACCATATATTTT. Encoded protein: CASSRPQVSGNTIYF.

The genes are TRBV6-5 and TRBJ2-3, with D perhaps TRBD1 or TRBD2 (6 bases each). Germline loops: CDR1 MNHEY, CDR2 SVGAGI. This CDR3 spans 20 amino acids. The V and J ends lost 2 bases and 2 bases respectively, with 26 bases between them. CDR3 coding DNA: TGTGCCAGCAGTTACGGTGGATCTACATCGTCGGGGGCTCACACAGATACGCAGTATTTT. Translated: CASSYGGSTSSGAHTDTQYF.

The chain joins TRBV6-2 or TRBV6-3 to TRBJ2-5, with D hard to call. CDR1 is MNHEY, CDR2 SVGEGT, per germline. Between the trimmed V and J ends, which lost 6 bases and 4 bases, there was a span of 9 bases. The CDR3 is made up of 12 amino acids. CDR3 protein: CASSTPLETQYF. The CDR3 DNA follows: TGTGCCAGCAGCACTCCGCTAGAGACCCAGTACTTC.

Here the CDR3 reads CASSQASGGAVDTQYF. The CDR3 DNA follows: TGCGCCAGCAGCCAAGCGAGCGGCGGGGCGGTAGATACGCAGTATTTT. The chain couples TRBV4-3 to TRBJ2-3; maybe TRBD2 (6 bases). The germline V gene encodes CDR1 LGHNA and CDR2 YSLEER. CDR3 size: 16 residues. The germline V and J ends were trimmed by 1 base and 5 bases, with 16 bases remaining between them.

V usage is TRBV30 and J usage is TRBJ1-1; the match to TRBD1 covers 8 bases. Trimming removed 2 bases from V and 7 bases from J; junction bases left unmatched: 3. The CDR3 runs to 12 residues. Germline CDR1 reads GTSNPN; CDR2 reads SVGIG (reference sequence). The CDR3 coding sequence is TGTGCCTGGAGTTATGACAGGGGTGAAGCTTTCTTT. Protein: CAWSYDRGEAFF.

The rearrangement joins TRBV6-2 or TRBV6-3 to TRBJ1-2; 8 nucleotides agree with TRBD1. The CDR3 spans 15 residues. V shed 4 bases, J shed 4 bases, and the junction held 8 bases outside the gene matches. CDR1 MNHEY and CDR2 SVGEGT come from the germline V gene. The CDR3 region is CASSLPGQVLYGYTF. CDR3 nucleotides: TGTGCCAGCAGTTTACCGGGACAGGTCCTCTATGGCTACACCTTC.

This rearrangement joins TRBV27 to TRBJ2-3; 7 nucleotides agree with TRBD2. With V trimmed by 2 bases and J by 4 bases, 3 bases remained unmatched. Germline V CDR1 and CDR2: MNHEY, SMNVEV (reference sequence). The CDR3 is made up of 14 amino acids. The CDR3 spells CASSLTSASDTQYF. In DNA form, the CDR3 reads TGTGCCAGCAGTTTAACTAGCGCCTCAGATACGCAGTATTTT.

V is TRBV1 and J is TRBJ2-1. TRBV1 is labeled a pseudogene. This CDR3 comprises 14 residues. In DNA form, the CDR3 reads TGCACCAGCAGCAACGGGACTACCTACAATGAGCAGTTCTTC. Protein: CTSSNGTTYNEQFF.